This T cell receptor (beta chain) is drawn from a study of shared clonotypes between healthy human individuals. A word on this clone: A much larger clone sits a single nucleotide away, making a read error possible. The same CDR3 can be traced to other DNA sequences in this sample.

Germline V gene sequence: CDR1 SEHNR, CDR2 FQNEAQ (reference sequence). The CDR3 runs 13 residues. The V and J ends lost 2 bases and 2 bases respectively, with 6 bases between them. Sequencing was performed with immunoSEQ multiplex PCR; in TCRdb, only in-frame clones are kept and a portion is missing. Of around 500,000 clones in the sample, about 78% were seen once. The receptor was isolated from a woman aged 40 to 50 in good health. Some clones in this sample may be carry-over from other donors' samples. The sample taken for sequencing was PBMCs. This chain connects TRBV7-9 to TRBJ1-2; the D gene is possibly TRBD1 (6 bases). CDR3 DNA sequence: TGTGCCAGCAGCTTACAGGGGAACTATGGCTACACCTTC. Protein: CASSLQGNYGYTF.